These 14 T cell receptor beta chains came from one sample sequenced in a study of T cells after yellow fever vaccination. TCRdb re-derived calls from the 5' RACE reads in MiXCR, one entry per CDR3 protein. The data contain about 130,000 distinct CDR3 sequences, around 7.7% of them singletons. This material consisted of CD4+ T cells sorted from PBMCs, taken 9 to 11 days after the first yellow fever vaccination. Source of these receptors: a man younger than 35 who received the YFV17D yellow fever vaccine.

The V gene is TRBV24-1, the J gene TRBJ1-1; the match to TRBD1 covers 8 bases. This CDR3 spans 13 amino acids. The V gene end was trimmed by 9 bases and the J gene end by 5 bases; junction bases not matched to a gene: 7. The germline gives CDR1 KGHDR, CDR2 SFDVKD. CDR3 loop: CATSRTGSTEAFF. The DNA of the CDR3 is TGTGCCACCTCCCGGACAGGGAGTACTGAAGCTTTCTTT.

This clonotype was seen ten or more times. This sequence joins TRBV7-3 and TRBJ2-1; D remains ambiguous. Germline V gene lookup returns CDR1 SGHTA and CDR2 FQGTGA. Trimming took off 0 bases at V and 9 bases at J, with 9 bases between the two ends. CDR3 length: 13 amino acids. The CDR3 here is CASSLTGLGEQFF. In nucleotides, the CDR3 is TGTGCCAGCAGCTTAACGGGCCTCGGTGAGCAGTTCTTC.

This clonotype was recorded many times. The rearrangement uses TRBV11-2 and TRBJ2-1; 8 positions match TRBD2. The CDR3 extends over 18 amino acids. With V trimmed by 4 bases and J by 0 bases, 11 bases remained unmatched. Germline-derived CDR1 and CDR2 are SGHAT and FQNNGV. The CDR3 is CASSSRGSGASSYNEQFF. The DNA for the CDR3 is TGTGCCAGCAGCTCCCGGGGTAGCGGGGCCAGCTCCTACAATGAGCAGTTCTTC.

This clonotype has a count of ten or more. The gene calls are TRBV4-2 and TRBJ1-6; D not certain. The CDR3 spans 15 residues. Germline CDR1 reads LGHNA; CDR2 reads YNFKEQ. Trimming pared 3 bases from V and 4 bases from J, leaving 10 bases between. CDR3 DNA sequence: TGTGCCAGCAGCCAGCAGGACCCATATAATTCACCCCTCCACTTT. This translates into CASSQQDPYNSPLHF.

This clonotype was seen many times. For the CDR3, the DNA is TGTGCCAGCAGCTCTCCCTCGAGTCCGACAGGGGAGGGCACAGATACGCAGTATTTT. This gives the protein CASSSPSSPTGEGTDTQYF. V and J are TRBV7-6 and TRBJ2-3, with 8 bases fitting TRBD1. V shed 4 bases and J 1 base; nucleotides not matched to a gene: 16. The CDR3 spans 19 residues. Germline CDR1 SGHVS, CDR2 FNYEAQ.

This clonotype was seen ten or more times. Here the CDR3 reads CASSFGTLLAAHTEAFF. In DNA, the CDR3 is TGCGCCAGCAGCTTTGGAACCCTCCTGGCAGCCCACACTGAAGCTTTCTTT. The chain employs TRBV5-1 and TRBJ1-1; D gene ambiguous. This CDR3 is 17 amino acids long. The V end lost 2 bases, the J end lost 3 bases, and 20 bases lay between the germline ends. From germline, CDR1 is SGHRS and CDR2 YFSETQ.

This clonotype has ten or more counts. CDR3 DNA sequence: TGCAGTGCTAGGCTCTTAAGCGGGCCCCAGCATTTT. Its translation: CSARLLSGPQHF. The rearrangement uses TRBV20-1 and TRBJ1-5; D gene uncertain. V was clipped by 3 bases and J by 9 bases, with 12 bases between them. This CDR3 comprises 12 residues. CDR1 and CDR2 from the germline V gene are DFQATT and SNEGSKA (reference sequence).

A remark on this clonotype: Compared with germline, one end of the junction differs, possibly owing to a read error. The chain is built from TRBV7-2 and TRBJ2-7; D is perhaps TRBD2 (5 bases). In germline, CDR1 is SGHTA, CDR2 FQGNSA. The CDR3 is 14 amino acids. This chain's CDR3 is CASSLAHSSYEQYF. In DNA form, the CDR3 reads TGTGCCAGCAGCCTAGCCCACAGCTCCTACGAGCAGTACTTC.

This clonotype has a count of ten or more. The genes are TRBV4-3 and TRBJ2-1; TRBD2 agrees at 8 bases. V gave up 4 bases and J gave up 0 bases; unmatched junction bases: 2. Looked up from germline, CDR1 is LGHNA and CDR2 is YSLEER. The CDR3 totals 15 residues. This chain's CDR3 is CASSLSGDSYNEQFF. The DNA of the CDR3 is TGCGCCAGCAGCCTTAGCGGGGACTCCTACAATGAGCAGTTCTTC.

This clonotype was counted many times. CDR3 region: CAISRDGSYEQYF. The CDR3 DNA is TGTGCCATCAGCAGGGACGGCTCCTACGAGCAGTACTTC. The rearrangement uses TRBV10-3 and TRBJ2-7, with D perhaps given as TRBD1 or TRBD2 (5 bases each). V shed 6 bases and J shed 0 bases, with 9 bases lying between them. The CDR3 loop spans 13 amino acids. The germline gives CDR1 ENHRY, CDR2 SYGVKD.

This clonotype was seen ten or more times. The rearrangement joins TRBV7-2 to TRBJ1-1; D is perhaps TRBD1 (5 bases). The length of the CDR3 is 13 residues. The V end was cut by 0 bases, the J end by 7 bases, with 9 bases between. Germline CDR1 SGHTA, CDR2 FQGNSA. CDR3 sequence (DNA): TGTGCCAGCAGCTTAGCTGATACAGGTGAAGCTTTCTTT. It encodes CASSLADTGEAFF.

This clonotype has ten or more counts. This chain uses TRBV4-1 with TRBJ1-2, with 8 positions matching TRBD1. Per germline, CDR1 MGHRA and CDR2 YSYEKL. V shed 3 bases and J 1 base; nucleotides not matched to a gene: 10. This CDR3 region has 17 residues. The DNA for the CDR3 is TGCGCCAGCAGCCAGACAGGGGCTGGAAGGGTTAACTATGGCTACACCTTC. Its translation: CASSQTGAGRVNYGYTF.

There are many counts of this clonotype. The V call is TRBV6-2 or TRBV6-3, the J call TRBJ1-1; perhaps TRBD1 as D (6 bases). Germline CDR1 reads MNHEY; CDR2 reads SVGEGT. The CDR3 extends over 14 amino acids. V gave up 2 bases and J gave up 2 bases, with 9 bases separating them. In DNA form, the CDR3 reads TGTGCCAGCAGTTACGGCAGGGGAAACACTGAAGCTTTCTTT. Translation gives CASSYGRGNTEAFF.

This clonotype was recorded at least ten times. Here the CDR3 reads CASSLAWTTQNTEAFF. The CDR3, as DNA: TGCGCCAGCAGCTTGGCCTGGACAACTCAGAACACTGAAGCTTTCTTT. The V and J genes are TRBV5-1 and TRBJ1-1; TRBD1 might be the D (5 bases). The V gene's germline CDR1 is SGHRS and CDR2 YFSETQ. The CDR3 is 16 residues long. With 0 bases removed from V and 1 base from J, the gap between germline ends came to 13 bases.